This is a list of T cell receptor beta chains from one sample in a study of blood T cell repertoires in COVID-19. Here immunoSEQ multiplex PCR was the method, and the copy in TCRdb shows in-frame clones only, minus some. Here the sample spans a few hundred thousand clones, around four fifths being singletons. Material for sequencing was peripheral blood. The origin of the receptors is a woman in her sixties or seventies who had recovered from COVID-19. The CDR3 runs from the conserved cysteine through the conserved F or W. Each record gives: J gene, D gene, clone size, V gene, CDR3 DNA, CDR3 protein. The D gene is left open where the match is weak. Size is stated for part of the rows, as once, few or many counts, or as a class when the clone is expanded.

TRBJ2-5,NA,NA,TRBV21-1,TGTGCCAGCAGCAAAGCTGGCGGGGGAGAGACCCAGTACTTC,CASSKAGGGETQYF
TRBJ1-1,NA,NA,TRBV15,TGTGCCACCAGCATCGCGCGAGGCACTGAAGCTTTCTTT,CATSIARGTEAFF
TRBJ1-5,NA,NA,TRBV5-6,TGTGCCAGCAGCTTACTTAATCAGCCCCAGCATTTT,CASSLLNQPQHF
TRBJ1-2,NA,NA,TRBV5-1,TGCGCCAGCAGCTTGGCCGACAGCCCTTATGGCTACACCTTC,CASSLADSPYGYTF
TRBJ1-4,TRBD1,NA,TRBV19,TGTGCCAGTAGTAAGGGACAGGGGTTATGGCTGTTTTTT,CASSKGQGLWLFF
TRBJ2-5,NA,NA,TRBV30,TGTGCCTGGAGAGGTGGACACATCCAAGAGACCCAGTACTTC,CAWRGGHIQETQYF
TRBJ1-2,NA,NA,TRBV4-3,TGCGCCAGCAGCCAAGTGGGGGGGTATGGCTACACCTTC,CASSQVGGYGYTF
TRBJ1-6,TRBD1,NA,TRBV5-6,TGTGCCAGCCGTACCCGGACAGGGGGGAATTCACCCCTCCACTTT,CASRTRTGGNSPLHF
TRBJ2-3,NA,NA,TRBV6-5,TGTGCCAGCAGTCGCTCGGGGGGCGGGACAGATACGCAGTATTTT,CASSRSGGGTDTQYF
TRBJ2-1,TRBD2,NA,TRBV15,TGTGCCACCAGCTTCTCAGCGGGGGCTTACAATGAGCAGTTCTTC,CATSFSAGAYNEQFF
TRBJ2-2,NA,NA,TRBV19,TGTGCCACCTCGGTCGGTCAGGGGCGTTATCGAGCGAACACCGGGGAGCTGTTTTTT,CATSVGQGRYRANTGELFF
TRBJ2-3,TRBD2,NA,TRBV13,TGTGCCAGCAGCACGAGACTAGCGGGGGCCGGCACAGATACGCAGTATTTT,CASSTRLAGAGTDTQYF
TRBJ1-5,NA,few,TRBV4-3,TGCGCCAGCAGCCAAGATAGTAACGGTAGACAGCCCCAGCATTTT,CASSQDSNGRQPQHF
TRBJ1-4,TRBD1,few,TRBV14,TGTGCCAGCAGCCGAGACAGGGCGCGACGTGGCGATGAAAAACTGTTTTTT,CASSRDRARRGDEKLFF
TRBJ1-5,NA,few,TRBV7-9,TGTGCCAGCAGCCTCGGACAGCAGAATCAGCCCCAGCATTTT,CASSLGQQNQPQHF
TRBJ1-1,NA,NA,TRBV4-1,TGCGCCAGCAGCCAATCTAGCGGAGCTTTCTTT,CASSQSSGAFF
TRBJ1-2,NA,few,TRBV2,TGTGCCAGCAGTGAAACGGAGGATGGCTACACCTTC,CASSETEDGYTF
TRBJ1-6,TRBD1,NA,TRBV30,TGTGCCTGGAGTGGGACCGGGACAGGGGTATTTAATTCACCCCTCCACTTT,CAWSGTGTGVFNSPLHF
TRBJ1-2,NA,NA,TRBV3-1/TRBV3-2,TGTGCCAGCGGGGCAGGGGTATCGGGCTACACCTTC,CASGAGVSGYTF
TRBJ1-1,TRBD1,NA,TRBV18,TGTGCCAGCTCACCGGGACAGGTCCCCTTGGGCGCTTTCTTT,CASSPGQVPLGAFF